The 8 T cell receptor beta chains presented below share a single source sample, sequenced in a study of T cells in Graves' hyperthyroidism and ophthalmopathy (dated by TCRdb to about 2019). Libraries were prepared through multiplex PCR. These reads were obtained on an Illumina HiSeq 2000. The TCR beta CDR3 regions were amplified from the RNA transcripts. For the first round of RT-PCR on the TCR CDR3, the HTBI primer set was used together with the Qiagen OneStep RT-PCR kit. TCRdb reprocessing: public reads trimmed at Q25 with fastp, clones called with MiXCR, in-frame beta chains kept. Identical CDR3 protein sequences are pooled into one entry, listed with their most common genes and DNA. This sample has around 700,000 distinct CDR3 sequences in its table, and 15% to 20% of those were observed once. Roughly a sixth of the sample rests with the top ten. Sequencing input: blood. The source of these receptors is a woman between 45 and 65 years old with Graves' hyperthyroidism that later progressed to Graves' ophthalmopathy.

This clonotype was observed a handful of times. The chain is built from TRBV24-1 and TRBJ2-3; D gene ambiguous. Germline CDR1 is KGHDR and CDR2 is SFDVKD. Trimming stripped 5 bases from V and 0 bases from J, with 5 bases between. The CDR3 is 13 residues long. DNA of the CDR3: TGTGCCACCAGTGTCGAGAGCACAGATACGCAGTATTTT. Translated: CATSVESTDTQYF.

Many counts were recorded for this clonotype. The chain links TRBV12-3 or TRBV12-4 to TRBJ1-6; TRBD1 agrees at 7 bases. Trimming at V came to 6 bases and at J to 7 bases, leaving 9 bases not matched to a gene. The CDR3 consists of 15 residues. CDR3 sequence: CASRTRTGVNSPLHF. CDR3 in DNA: TGTGCCAGCAGAACCAGGACAGGAGTCAATTCACCCCTCCACTTT.

This clonotype occurred many times. The V gene is TRBV3-1, the J gene TRBJ1-5, with D tentatively TRBD1 (5 bases). The CDR3 covers 15 residues. Germline V gene data show CDR1 as LGHDT and CDR2 as YNNKEL (reference sequence). V lost 1 base, J lost 1 base, and 8 bases lay in between. CDR3 residues: CASSQGPGSNQPQHF. The CDR3 DNA reads TGTGCCAGCAGCCAAGGCCCAGGGAGCAATCAGCCCCAGCATTTT.

The table lists this clonotype with many counts. The chain is built from TRBV3-1 and TRBJ1-4; unclear D gene. Trimming shortened V by 0 bases and J by 1 base, and 9 bases separated the two germline ends. Per germline, CDR1 LGHDT and CDR2 YNNKEL (reference sequence). CDR3 length: 16 amino acids. The CDR3 loop is CASSQDWVETNEKLFF. CDR3 nucleotides: TGTGCCAGCAGCCAAGATTGGGTGGAAACTAATGAAAAACTGTTTTTT.

This clonotype was counted a few times. The genes are TRBV19 and TRBJ1-2; D is ambiguous. V was clipped by 10 bases and J by 4 bases, with 16 bases between them. The CDR3 is 13 amino acids. Germline CDR1 LNHDA, CDR2 SQIVND (reference sequence). Here the CDR3 reads CATTSGRRYGYTF. In DNA, the CDR3 is TGTGCCACCACAAGCGGGCGTCGCTATGGCTACACCTTC.

CDR3 nucleotide sequence: TGTGCCAGCAGTAGGCTCGTCCATCGGGCCCCTTCTGATGGAGAAAAACTGTTTTTT. Its translation is CASSRLVHRAPSDGEKLFF. V usage is TRBV6-1 and J usage is TRBJ1-4; D is unclear. V was pared by 5 bases and J by 8 bases, with 30 bases between. The CDR3 spans 19 residues. Germline assignment: CDR1 MNHNS and CDR2 SASEGT.

V is TRBV19 and J is TRBJ1-5, with no clear D. The V gene's germline CDR1 is LNHDA and CDR2 SQIVND (reference sequence). Trimming removed 7 bases at V and 1 base at J, with 17 bases between. The CDR3 length is 16 residues. CDR3 residues: CASTPGGSRSNQPQHF. Written as DNA, the CDR3 is TGTGCCAGTACCCCGGGAGGAAGTCGCAGCAATCAGCCCCAGCATTTT.

On this clonotype: The CDR3 end shows no conserved phenylalanine or tryptophan, and so a read error is likely. The genes are TRBV5-1 and TRBJ1-2; TRBD1 might be the D (6 bases). Per the germline V gene, CDR1 is SGHRS and CDR2 is YFSETQ. The length of the CDR3 is 14 residues. V gave up 2 bases and J gave up 5 bases, with 13 bases separating them. This chain's CDR3 is CASSFQQGMYGYTL. The DNA for the CDR3 is TGCGCCAGCAGCTTTCAACAGGGAATGTATGGCTACACCCTC.